The clone carrying this T cell receptor beta chain was detected once. These data come from a study of T cell responses to AZD1222 COVID-19 vaccine. This CDR3 is built from 18 residues. From germline, CDR1 is LGHNA and CDR2 YNFKEQ. Trimming took off 3 bases at V and 2 bases at J, with 19 bases between the two ends. The assay was immunoSEQ multiplex PCR, and TCRdb's table has in-frame clones only and misses some. In the table there are over 150,000 clones, approximately 92% of which are singletons. The gene calls are TRBV4-2 and TRBJ1-4, with D possibly TRBD1 on 6 matching bases. The specimen comprised peripheral blood, sampled on day 0 of AZD1222 vaccination. The receptor's source is an adult in good health. The CDR3 sequence is CASSQSYTPGATNEKLFF. CDR3 sequence (DNA): TGTGCCAGCAGCCAGAGCTACACCCCAGGGGCGACTAATGAAAAACTGTTTTTT.